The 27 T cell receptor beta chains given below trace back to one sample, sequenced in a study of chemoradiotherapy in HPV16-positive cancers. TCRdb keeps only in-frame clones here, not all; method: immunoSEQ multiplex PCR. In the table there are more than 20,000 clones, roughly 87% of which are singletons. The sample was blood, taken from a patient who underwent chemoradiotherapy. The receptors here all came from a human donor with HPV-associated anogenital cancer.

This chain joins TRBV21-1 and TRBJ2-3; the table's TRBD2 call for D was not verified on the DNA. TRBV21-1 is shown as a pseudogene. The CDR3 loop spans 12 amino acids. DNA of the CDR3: TGTGCCAGCAGCAAACAAGCGGGACCGCAGTATTTT. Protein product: CASSKQAGPQYF.

The CDR3 region has the DNA TGTGCCAGCAGTTGGACCGTCGATCAGCCCCAGCATTTT. Translating gives CASSWTVDQPQHF. V is TRBV7-9 and J is TRBJ1-5; D is uncertain. V was pared by 6 bases and J by 5 bases, with 11 bases between. This CDR3 comprises 13 residues. Per germline, CDR1 SEHNR and CDR2 FQNEAQ (reference sequence).

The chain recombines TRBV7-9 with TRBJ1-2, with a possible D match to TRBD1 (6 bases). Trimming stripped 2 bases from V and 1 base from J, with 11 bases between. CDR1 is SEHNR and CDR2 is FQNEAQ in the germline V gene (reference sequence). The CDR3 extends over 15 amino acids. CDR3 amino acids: CASSLSGARNYGYTF. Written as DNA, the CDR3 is TGTGCCAGCAGCTTATCGGGGGCCCGTAACTATGGCTACACCTTC.

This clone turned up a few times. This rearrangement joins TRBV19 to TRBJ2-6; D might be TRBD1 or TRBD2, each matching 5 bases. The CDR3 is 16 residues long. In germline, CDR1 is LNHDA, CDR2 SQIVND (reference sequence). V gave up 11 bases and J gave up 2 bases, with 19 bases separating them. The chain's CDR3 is CAASGPTSPGANVLTF. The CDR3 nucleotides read TGTGCCGCCTCGGGACCCACTTCCCCTGGGGCCAACGTCCTGACTTTC.

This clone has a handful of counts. CDR3 nucleotides: TGCGCCAGCAGTCCAGGGGTCCTACCTGCCATGAACACTGAAGCTTTCTTT. Translated: CASSPGVLPAMNTEAFF. This chain links TRBV5-1 with TRBJ1-1, with D tentatively TRBD1 (6 bases). V lost 5 bases, J lost 0 bases, and 20 bases lay in between. The CDR3 length is 17 residues. CDR1 is SGHRS, CDR2 YFSETQ, per germline.

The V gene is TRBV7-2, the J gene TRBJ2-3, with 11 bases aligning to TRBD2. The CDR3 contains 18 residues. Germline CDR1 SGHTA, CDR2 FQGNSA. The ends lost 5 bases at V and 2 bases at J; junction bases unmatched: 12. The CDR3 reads CASSRALAGGYPTDTQYF. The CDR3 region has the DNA TGTGCCAGCAGCCGAGCCTTAGCGGGAGGGTATCCCACAGATACGCAGTATTTT.

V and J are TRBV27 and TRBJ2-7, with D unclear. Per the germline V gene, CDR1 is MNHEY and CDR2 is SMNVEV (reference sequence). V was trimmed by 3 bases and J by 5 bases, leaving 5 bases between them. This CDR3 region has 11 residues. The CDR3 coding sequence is TGTGCCAGCAGTTTCCGGGACGAGCAGTACTTC. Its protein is CASSFRDEQYF.

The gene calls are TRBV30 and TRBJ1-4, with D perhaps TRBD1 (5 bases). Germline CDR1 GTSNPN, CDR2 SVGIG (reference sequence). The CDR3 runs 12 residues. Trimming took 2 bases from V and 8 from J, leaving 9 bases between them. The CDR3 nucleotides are TGTGCCTGGAGTTTCCCAGGGGAAAAACTGTTTTTT. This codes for CAWSFPGEKLFF.

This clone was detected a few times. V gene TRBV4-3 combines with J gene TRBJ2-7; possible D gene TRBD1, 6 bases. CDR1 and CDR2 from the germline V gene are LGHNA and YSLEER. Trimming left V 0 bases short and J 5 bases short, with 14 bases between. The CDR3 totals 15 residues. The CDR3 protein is CASSQEPGAGDEQYF. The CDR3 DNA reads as TGCGCCAGCAGCCAAGAACCAGGGGCGGGCGACGAGCAGTACTTC.

The CDR3 DNA reads TGTGCCAGCAGCGTAGCGGGGGGGCGTTATTCCGGGGAGCTGTTTTTT. This gives the protein CASSVAGGRYSGELFF. V gene TRBV9 combines with J gene TRBJ2-2, with 8 nucleotides matching TRBD2. V was pared by 0 bases and J by 6 bases, with 7 bases of the junction left unmatched. Germline loops: CDR1 SGDLS, CDR2 YYNGEE. This CDR3 is 16 amino acids long.

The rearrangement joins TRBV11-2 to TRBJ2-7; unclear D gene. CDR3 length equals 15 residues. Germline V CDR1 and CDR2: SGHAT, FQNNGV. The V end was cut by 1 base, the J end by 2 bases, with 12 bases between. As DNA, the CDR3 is TGTGCCAGCAGCTTAGCGGGCAGGAACACCTACGAGCAGTACTTC. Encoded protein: CASSLAGRNTYEQYF.

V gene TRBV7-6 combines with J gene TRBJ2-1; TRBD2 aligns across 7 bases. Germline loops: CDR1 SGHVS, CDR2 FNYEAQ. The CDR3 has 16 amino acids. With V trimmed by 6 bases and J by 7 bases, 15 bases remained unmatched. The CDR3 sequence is CASSRAVAAGGNEQFF. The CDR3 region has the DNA TGTGCCAGCAGTAGGGCTGTAGCGGCCGGGGGGAATGAGCAGTTCTTC. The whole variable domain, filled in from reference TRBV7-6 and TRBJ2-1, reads GAGVSQSPRYKVTKRGQDVALRCDPISGHVSLYWYRQALGQGPEFLTYFNYEAQQDKSGLPNDRFSAERPEGSISTLTIQRTEQRDSAMYRCASSRAVAAGGNEQFFGPGTRLTVL.

CDR3 sequence reads: CAWQGYTGELFF. The CDR3 bases are TGTGCCTGGCAGGGGTACACCGGGGAGCTGTTTTTT. The rearrangement uses TRBV30 and TRBJ2-2; maybe TRBD1 (6 bases). Deletions cut 5 bases from V and 3 bases from J, with 7 bases between. This CDR3 has 12 amino acids. CDR1 and CDR2 (germline): GTSNPN, SVGIG (reference sequence).

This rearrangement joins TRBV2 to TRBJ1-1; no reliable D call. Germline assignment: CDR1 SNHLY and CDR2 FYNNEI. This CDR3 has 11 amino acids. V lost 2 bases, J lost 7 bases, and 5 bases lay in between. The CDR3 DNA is TGTGCCAGCAGTGAAAGTGGTGAAGCTTTCTTT. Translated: CASSESGEAFF.

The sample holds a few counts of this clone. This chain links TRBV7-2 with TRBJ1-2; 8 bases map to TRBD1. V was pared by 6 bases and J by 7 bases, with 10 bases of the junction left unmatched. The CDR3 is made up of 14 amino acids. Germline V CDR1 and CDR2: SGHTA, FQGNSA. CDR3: CASRIDRGVAGYTF. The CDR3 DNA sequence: TGTGCCAGCAGAATCGACAGGGGCGTTGCTGGCTACACCTTC.

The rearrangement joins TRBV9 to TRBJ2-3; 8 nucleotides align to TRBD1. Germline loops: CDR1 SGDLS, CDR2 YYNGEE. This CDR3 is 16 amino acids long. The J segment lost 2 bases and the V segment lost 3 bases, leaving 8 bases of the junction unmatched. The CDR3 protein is CASSASDREATDTQYF. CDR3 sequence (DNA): TGTGCCAGCAGCGCCTCGGACAGGGAGGCCACAGATACGCAGTATTTT.

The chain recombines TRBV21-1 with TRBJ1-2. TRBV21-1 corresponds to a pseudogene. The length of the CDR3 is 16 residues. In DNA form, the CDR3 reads TGTGCCAGCAGCAAAACTTGGGGGAACTCGGTCTATGGCTACACCTTC. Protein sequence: CASSKTWGNSVYGYTF.

The chain's CDR3 is CASSSSRSGTYEQYF. The CDR3, as DNA: TGCGCCAGCAGCTCCTCTCGTAGCGGTACCTACGAGCAGTACTTC. V gene TRBV4-3 combines with J gene TRBJ2-7; maybe TRBD2 (6 bases). Germline-derived CDR1 and CDR2 are LGHNA and YSLEER. The CDR3 totals 15 residues. V lost 5 bases and J 2 bases, leaving 16 bases between the germline ends.

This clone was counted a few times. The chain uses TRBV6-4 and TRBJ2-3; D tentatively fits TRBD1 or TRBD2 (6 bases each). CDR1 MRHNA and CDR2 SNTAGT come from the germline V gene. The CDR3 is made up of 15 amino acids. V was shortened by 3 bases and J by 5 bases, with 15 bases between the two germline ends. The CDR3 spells CASSDDKGGVDTQYF. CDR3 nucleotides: TGTGCCAGCAGTGATGATAAGGGGGGTGTAGATACGCAGTATTTT.

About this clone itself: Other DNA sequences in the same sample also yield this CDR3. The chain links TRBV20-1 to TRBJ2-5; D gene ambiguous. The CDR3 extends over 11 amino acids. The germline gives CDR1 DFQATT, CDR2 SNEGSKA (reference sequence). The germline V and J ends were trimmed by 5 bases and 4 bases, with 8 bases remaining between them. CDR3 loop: CSASLGETQYF. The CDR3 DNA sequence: TGCAGTGCTTCCCTTGGAGAGACCCAGTACTTC.

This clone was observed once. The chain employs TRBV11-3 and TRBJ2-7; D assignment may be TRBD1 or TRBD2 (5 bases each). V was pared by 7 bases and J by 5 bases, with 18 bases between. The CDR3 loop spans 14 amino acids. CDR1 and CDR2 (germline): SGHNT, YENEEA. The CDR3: CASTTGKGNNEQYF. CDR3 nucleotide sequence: TGTGCCAGCACCACCGGGAAGGGGAACAACGAGCAGTACTTC.

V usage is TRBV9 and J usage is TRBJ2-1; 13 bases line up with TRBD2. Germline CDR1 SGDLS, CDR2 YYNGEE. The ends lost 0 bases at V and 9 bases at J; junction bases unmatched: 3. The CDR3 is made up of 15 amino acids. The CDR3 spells CASSVGLAGGFEQFF. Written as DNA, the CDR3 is TGTGCCAGCAGCGTAGGACTAGCGGGGGGTTTTGAGCAGTTCTTC.

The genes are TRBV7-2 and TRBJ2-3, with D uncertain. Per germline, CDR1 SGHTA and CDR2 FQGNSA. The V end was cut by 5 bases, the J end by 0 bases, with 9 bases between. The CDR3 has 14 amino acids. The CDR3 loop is CASSPEGSTDTQYF. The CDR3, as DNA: TGTGCCAGCAGCCCTGAAGGGAGCACAGATACGCAGTATTTT.

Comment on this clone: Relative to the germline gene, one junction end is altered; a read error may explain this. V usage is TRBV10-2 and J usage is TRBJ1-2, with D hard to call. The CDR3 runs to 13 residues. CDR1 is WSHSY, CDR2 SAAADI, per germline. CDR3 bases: TGCGCCAGCAGTGAAAGGGCGAGGGATGGCCACACCTTC. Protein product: CASSERARDGHTF.

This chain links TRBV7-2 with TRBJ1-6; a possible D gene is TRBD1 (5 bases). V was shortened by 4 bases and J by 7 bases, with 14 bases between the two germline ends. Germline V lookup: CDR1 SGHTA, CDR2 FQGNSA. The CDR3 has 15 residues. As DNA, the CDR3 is TGTGCCAGCAGCTGGGGGACGGATATAAATTCACCCCTCCACTTT. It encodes CASSWGTDINSPLHF.

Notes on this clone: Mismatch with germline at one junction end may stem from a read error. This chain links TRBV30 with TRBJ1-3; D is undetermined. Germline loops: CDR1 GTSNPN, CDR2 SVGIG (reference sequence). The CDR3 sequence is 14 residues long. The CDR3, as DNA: TGTGCCTGGAGTGTACGTAGCTCTGGAAGCACCATATATTTT. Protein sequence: CAWSVRSSGSTIYF.

The CDR3 DNA sequence: TGTGCCAGCAGTGAAAGGGAGGGCATCTCACCCCTCCACTTT. Amino acid sequence: CASSEREGISPLHF. The chain joins TRBV2 to TRBJ1-6; D is undetermined. The length of the CDR3 is 14 residues. Trimming took off 2 bases at V and 10 bases at J, with 12 bases between the two ends. Germline V gives CDR1 SNHLY, CDR2 FYNNEI.